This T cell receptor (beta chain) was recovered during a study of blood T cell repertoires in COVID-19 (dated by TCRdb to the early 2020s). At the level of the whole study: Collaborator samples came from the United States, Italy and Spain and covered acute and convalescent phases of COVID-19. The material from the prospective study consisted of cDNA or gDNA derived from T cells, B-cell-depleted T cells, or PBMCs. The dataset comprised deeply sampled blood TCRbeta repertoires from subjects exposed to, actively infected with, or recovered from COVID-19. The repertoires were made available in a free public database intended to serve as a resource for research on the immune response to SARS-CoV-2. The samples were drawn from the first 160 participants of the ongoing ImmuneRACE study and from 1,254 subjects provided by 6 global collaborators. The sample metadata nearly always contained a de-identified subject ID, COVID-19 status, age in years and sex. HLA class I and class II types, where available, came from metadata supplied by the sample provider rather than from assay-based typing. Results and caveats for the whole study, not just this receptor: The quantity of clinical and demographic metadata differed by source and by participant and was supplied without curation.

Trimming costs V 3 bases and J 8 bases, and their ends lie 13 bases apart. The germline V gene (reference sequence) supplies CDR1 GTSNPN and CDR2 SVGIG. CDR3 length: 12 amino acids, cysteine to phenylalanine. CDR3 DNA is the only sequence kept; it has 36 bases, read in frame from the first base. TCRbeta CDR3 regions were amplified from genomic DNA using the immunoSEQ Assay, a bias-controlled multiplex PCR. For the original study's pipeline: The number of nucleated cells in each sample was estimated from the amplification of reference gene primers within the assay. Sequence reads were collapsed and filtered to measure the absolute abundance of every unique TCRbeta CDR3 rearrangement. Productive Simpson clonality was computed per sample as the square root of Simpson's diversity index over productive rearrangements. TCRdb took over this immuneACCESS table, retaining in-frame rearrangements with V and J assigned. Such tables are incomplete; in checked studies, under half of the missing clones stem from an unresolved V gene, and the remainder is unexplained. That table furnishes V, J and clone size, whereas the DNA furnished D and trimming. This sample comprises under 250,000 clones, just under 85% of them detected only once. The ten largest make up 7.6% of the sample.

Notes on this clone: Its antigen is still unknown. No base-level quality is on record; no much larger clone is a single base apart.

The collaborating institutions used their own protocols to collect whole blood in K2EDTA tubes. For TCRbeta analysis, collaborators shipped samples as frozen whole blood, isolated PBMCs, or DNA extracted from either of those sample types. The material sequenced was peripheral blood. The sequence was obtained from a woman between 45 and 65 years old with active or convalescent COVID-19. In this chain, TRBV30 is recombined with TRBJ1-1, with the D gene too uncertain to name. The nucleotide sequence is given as TGTGCCTGGAGGTGGACGGAGGCGGAAGCTTTCTTT. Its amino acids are CAWRWTEAEAFF.